Below are 4 T cell receptor beta chains sequenced from a single sample in a study of sequential checkpoint blockade in melanoma. The treatment here: randomized to nivolumab then ipilimumab (arm A) or the reverse (arm B). The method was immunoSEQ multiplex PCR; TCRdb's version includes in-frame clones alone and lacks a portion of them. The repertoire includes about 20,000 clones, roughly 80% of them detected once, and around 50% sits in the top ten. Sample: CD8+ T cells sorted from blood (inferred from file names), taken from a patient given nivolumab and ipilimumab in sequence. Receptors were obtained from a human donor with melanoma.

This clone was counted between two and nine times. Being one base from a much bigger clone, this may be a read error. The gene calls are TRBV30 and TRBJ1-2; 7 bases map to TRBD1. This CDR3 region has 13 residues. Germline-derived CDR1 and CDR2 are GTSNPN and SVGIG (reference sequence). CDR3 nucleotide sequence: TGTGCCTGGAGTGGGGACAGACGTTTGATCTACTCCTTC. This translates into CAWSGDRRLIYSF.

The chain combines TRBV19 with TRBJ2-2; 11 bases match TRBD1. The ends lost 6 bases at V and 6 bases at J; junction bases unmatched: 18. This CDR3 region has 19 residues. CDR1 and CDR2 from the germline V gene are LNHDA and SQIVND (reference sequence). This chain's CDR3 is CASSTGWWVGQGDPGELFF. CDR3 nucleotide sequence: TGTGCCAGTAGCACCGGATGGTGGGTGGGACAGGGGGACCCCGGGGAGCTGTTTTTT.

The chain joins TRBV9 to TRBJ1-2; 8 nucleotides match TRBD1. Germline assignment: CDR1 SGDLS and CDR2 YYNGEE. The CDR3 spans 13 residues. The ends lost 0 bases at V and 7 bases at J; junction bases unmatched: 2. The CDR3 sequence: CASSVEGTGGYTF. The CDR3 DNA is TGTGCCAGCAGCGTAGAGGGGACAGGTGGCTACACCTTC.

The rearrangement links TRBV5-1 to TRBJ1-1, with 9 bases aligning to TRBD1. The CDR3 extends over 14 amino acids. Germline-derived CDR1 and CDR2 are SGHRS and YFSETQ. Trimming cost V 3 bases and J 1 base; bases outside gene matches: 1. CDR3 sequence reads: CASSWTGENTEAFF. The CDR3 DNA is TGCGCCAGCAGCTGGACAGGGGAGAACACTGAAGCTTTCTTT.